The rows below give T cell receptor beta chains drawn from one sample of a study of T cell repertoires in cytomegalovirus infection. TCRdb ran MiXCR on the reads and lists one entry per CDR3 protein. Found here are a few hundred thousand distinct CDR3 sequences, about an eighth of them singletons; the top ten hold 8.5% to 9%. Input material: PBMCs. Receptors originate from a human donor in good health (CMV status not recorded). Some clones in this sample may be carry-over from other donors' samples. Each CDR3 is given with its conserved first and last residue. Fields, in order: CDR3 protein, CDR3 DNA, D gene, clone size, V gene, J gene. The D gene is left open where the match is weak. Expanded clones are given a class, and other clones once, few, many or no size at all.

CSARPWTGHWETQYF	TGCAGTGCTCGCCCGTGGACAGGGCATTGGGAGACCCAGTACTTC	TRBD1	NA	TRBV20-1	TRBJ2-5
CASSQDVAGTYNEQFF	TGCGCCAGCAGCCAAGATGTTGCCGGTACCTACAATGAGCAGTTCTTC	NA	NA	TRBV4-3	TRBJ2-1
CASSQDPPGSTEAFF	TGTGCCAGCAGCCAAGATCCCCCAGGGTCCACTGAAGCTTTCTTT	NA	few	TRBV4-2	TRBJ1-1
CASSLDRGVHNEQFF	TGTGCCAGCAGCTTAGACAGGGGGGTCCACAATGAGCAGTTCTTC	TRBD1	many	TRBV7-2	TRBJ2-1
CASSFSRRVPYEQYF	TGTGCCAGCAGTTTTTCACGGAGGGTCCCCTACGAGCAGTACTTC	NA	few	TRBV28	TRBJ2-7
CATTGSNTEAFF	TGTGCCACCACCGGGTCTAACACTGAAGCTTTCTTT	NA	NA	TRBV24-1	TRBJ1-1
CASSAGQGYYEQYF	TGTGCCAGCAGCGCGGGACAGGGCTACTACGAGCAGTACTTC	TRBD1	few	TRBV9	TRBJ2-7
CASSQGGGSYEQYF	TGTGCCAGCAGTCAGGGGGGGGGCTCCTACGAGCAGTACTTC	NA	few	TRBV6-1	TRBJ2-7
CASSYEGREFTGELFF	TGTGCCAGCAGCTATGAGGGGAGGGAGTTCACCGGGGAGCTGTTTTTT	TRBD2	many	TRBV11-3	TRBJ2-2
CSASLAGRLTDTQYF	TGCAGTGCTAGTCTAGCGGGACGCCTCACAGATACGCAGTATTTT	TRBD2	few	TRBV20-1	TRBJ2-3
CASSALGVETQYF	TGTGCTAGCAGCGCCCTGGGGGTAGAGACCCAGTACTTC	NA	many	TRBV7-7	TRBJ2-5
CASSPPTGVYYGYTF	TGTGCCAGCAGCCCCCCGACAGGGGTATACTATGGCTACACCTTC	TRBD1	many	TRBV7-2	TRBJ1-2
CSVDHRDRDYGYTF	TGCAGCGTTGATCACCGGGACAGGGACTATGGCTACACCTTC	TRBD1	NA	TRBV29-1	TRBJ1-2
CSVSFGAYEQYF	TGCAGCGTTTCTTTCGGGGCCTACGAGCAGTACTTC	NA	NA	TRBV29-1	TRBJ2-7
CASSPIQGYNEQYF	TGTGCCAGCAGCCCAATCCAGGGATACAACGAGCAGTACTTC	NA	once	TRBV11-2	TRBJ2-7
CATINFPTGQGLYNEQFF	TGTGCCACCATAAATTTCCCGACAGGGCAGGGTCTTTACAATGAGCAGTTCTTC	TRBD1	many	TRBV6-1	TRBJ2-1